The 20 T cell receptor beta chains below all came from one sample that was sequenced in a study of control samples from healthy donors and cancer patients. Generated by immunoSEQ multiplex PCR, the TCRdb table keeps only in-frame clones and is missing some. The sample has some 120,000 clones; over 90% are singletons. What was sequenced was blood. These receptors were taken from a man aged 25-40 years in good health.

The chain employs TRBV21-1 and TRBJ1-1. TRBV21-1 is recorded as a pseudogene. This CDR3 has 13 residues. CDR3 sequence: CASSDVTNTEAFF. Here the CDR3 DNA reads TGTGCCAGCAGCGACGTAACGAACACTGAAGCTTTCTTT.

The chain combines TRBV24-1 with TRBJ1-2, with 9 bases lining up with TRBD1. V gave up 6 bases and J gave up 6 bases; unmatched junction bases: 1. CDR1 is KGHDR and CDR2 is SFDVKD in the germline V gene. The CDR3 spans 12 residues. As DNA, the CDR3 is TGTGCCACCAGTAGGACAGGGGATGGCTACACCTTC. Its translation is CATSRTGDGYTF.

The J gene is TRBJ2-5, the V gene TRBV18, with TRBD2 identical over 7 bases. V dropped 0 bases and J dropped 5; count of bases not matched to a gene: 6. The CDR3 loop spans 15 amino acids. Germline V lookup: CDR1 KGHSH, CDR2 LQKENI. CDR3 DNA sequence: TGTGCCAGCTCACCACCGGGAGGGATTAGGGAGACCCAGTACTTC. It specifies CASSPPGGIRETQYF.

The rearrangement links TRBV11-3 to TRBJ2-2; 7 bases fit TRBD1. V lost 3 bases to trimming and J lost 4 bases; unmatched junction nucleotides: 5. Germline V CDR1 and CDR2: SGHNT, YENEEA. The CDR3 runs to 15 residues. DNA of the CDR3: TGTGCCAGCAGCTTGACAGGGCAGGGCACCGGGGAGCTGTTTTTT. Its protein is CASSLTGQGTGELFF.

This rearrangement joins TRBV7-2 to TRBJ1-5; D is ambiguous. V lost 2 bases and J 0 bases, leaving 8 bases between the germline ends. This CDR3 is 15 amino acids long. Germline values: CDR1 SGHTA, CDR2 FQGNSA. Written as DNA, the CDR3 is TGTGCCAGCAGCTTATTCCAGTATAGCAATCAGCCCCAGCATTTT. It specifies CASSLFQYSNQPQHF.

The CDR3 loop is CASSPRGGRNQPQHF. The CDR3 DNA sequence: TGTGCCAGCTCACCCCGAGGGGGTCGGAATCAGCCCCAGCATTTT. The chain joins TRBV18 to TRBJ1-5; possible D gene TRBD1, 6 bases. The V gene's germline CDR1 is KGHSH and CDR2 LQKENI. Between the trimmed V and J ends, which lost 3 bases and 4 bases, there was a span of 13 bases. This CDR3 has 15 amino acids.

The chain recombines TRBV5-1 with TRBJ1-2; 8 bases line up with TRBD1. Trimming cost V 0 bases and J 7 bases; bases outside gene matches: 8. The germline gives CDR1 SGHRS, CDR2 YFSETQ. This CDR3 contains 15 residues. The CDR3 DNA follows: TGCGCCAGCAGCTTGGGACTTACTGACAGGGGTGGCTACACCTTC. Translated: CASSLGLTDRGGYTF.

Within the sample, this clone is medium-sized. The rearrangement joins TRBV27 to TRBJ1-6; D gene ambiguous. This CDR3 has 14 amino acids. V shed 1 base and J shed 7 bases, with 8 bases lying between them. The germline gives CDR1 MNHEY, CDR2 SMNVEV (reference sequence). The DNA of the CDR3 is TGTGCCAGCAGTTTATATCGGGAGAATTCACCCCTCCACTTT. It translates to CASSLYRENSPLHF.

This chain connects TRBV6-5 to TRBJ1-1; D ambiguous. Germline V gives CDR1 MNHEY, CDR2 SVGAGI. With 2 bases removed from V and 1 base from J, the gap between germline ends came to 5 bases. The CDR3 is 13 residues long. CDR3 amino acids: CASSYGENTEAFF. The CDR3 DNA reads as TGTGCCAGCAGTTACGGGGAGAACACTGAAGCTTTCTTT.

This chain connects TRBV10-3 to TRBJ2-3, with 8 bases aligning to TRBD2. The CDR3 has 17 residues. In germline, CDR1 is ENHRY, CDR2 SYGVKD. V gave up 0 bases and J gave up 9 bases; unmatched junction bases: 14. CDR3 protein: CAISESKGSGVAQTQYF. The DNA of the CDR3 is TGTGCCATCAGTGAGTCAAAGGGTAGCGGGGTGGCACAGACGCAGTATTTT.

The chain couples TRBV3-1 (or the pseudogene TRBV3-2) to TRBJ1-4; 8 bases agree with TRBD1. Germline trimming cut 5 bases from V and 13 bases from J; bases unmatched to any gene: 9. CDR1 is LGHDT, CDR2 YNNKEL, per germline (reference sequence). This CDR3 has 13 residues. CDR3 in DNA: TGTGCCAGCAGCGACGGACAGGGTAGAAGACTGTTTTTT. It is translated as CASSDGQGRRLFF.

V is TRBV11-2 and J is TRBJ2-2, with D possibly called TRBD1 or TRBD2 (6 bases each). The CDR3 has 18 amino acids. V lost 4 bases, J lost 4 bases, and 22 bases lay in between. Germline V lookup: CDR1 SGHAT, CDR2 FQNNGV. The CDR3 loop is CASSSKGVGRGVTGELFF. The CDR3 DNA reads TGTGCCAGCAGCTCCAAGGGGGTGGGGCGCGGGGTCACCGGGGAGCTGTTTTTT.

The count of this clone is one. The rearrangement links TRBV11-2 to TRBJ1-5, with 10 bases fitting TRBD1. The CDR3 totals 14 residues. The germline V gene has CDR1 SGHAT and CDR2 FQNNGV. V shed 5 bases and J 4 bases; nucleotides not matched to a gene: 2. The DNA for the CDR3 is TGTGCCAGCAGCAGACAGGGGGCAAATCAGCCCCAGCATTTT. Translation gives CASSRQGANQPQHF.

The J gene is TRBJ2-5, the V gene TRBV7-2; 9 nucleotides line up with TRBD2. Germline CDR1 SGHTA, CDR2 FQGNSA. The length of the CDR3 is 16 residues. The J segment lost 0 bases and the V segment lost 1 base, leaving 3 bases of the junction unmatched. The CDR3: CASSLGPSGDQETQYF. For the CDR3, the DNA is TGTGCCAGCAGCTTAGGCCCTAGCGGGGACCAAGAGACCCAGTACTTC.

The table lists this clone with a few counts. The chain employs TRBV7-2 and TRBJ1-2, with a possible D match to TRBD1 (5 bases). There are 14 residues in the CDR3. Between the trimmed V and J ends, which lost 0 bases and 8 bases, there was a span of 13 bases. Germline V lookup: CDR1 SGHTA, CDR2 FQGNSA. The CDR3 here is CASSLASGSYGYTF. In DNA, the CDR3 is TGTGCCAGCAGCTTAGCTTCAGGGTCGTACGGCTACACCTTC.

The genes are TRBV3-1 (or the pseudogene TRBV3-2) and TRBJ2-5; 7 bases align to TRBD2. Trimming removed 3 bases from V and 5 bases from J; junction bases left unmatched: 15. Germline values: CDR1 LGHDT, CDR2 YNNKEL (reference sequence). CDR3 length equals 17 residues. CDR3 nucleotide sequence: TGTGCCAGCAGCCATCTAAAGACTAGCCCTCGGGGGGAGACCCAGTACTTC. Its translation is CASSHLKTSPRGETQYF.

The chain employs TRBV5-1 and TRBJ1-6; D not resolved. V gave up 2 bases and J gave up 5 bases, with 2 bases separating them. The germline V gene has CDR1 SGHRS and CDR2 YFSETQ. The CDR3 runs 12 residues. The CDR3 region has the DNA TGCGCCAGCAGCTTAGATAATTCACCCCTCCACTTT. It encodes CASSLDNSPLHF.

This chain connects TRBV3-1 (or the pseudogene TRBV3-2) to TRBJ1-4, with D perhaps TRBD1 (6 bases). CDR3 length: 17 residues. The V and J ends lost 4 bases and 8 bases respectively, with 23 bases between them. Germline V gene data show CDR1 as LGHDT and CDR2 as YNNKEL (reference sequence). The CDR3 loop is CASSRVSSGGRGEKLFF. The CDR3 nucleotides read TGTGCCAGCAGCCGCGTTTCGAGCGGGGGGCGAGGAGAAAAACTGTTTTTT.

The V and J genes are TRBV6-6 and TRBJ1-1; TRBD1 aligns across 9 bases. Germline V lookup: CDR1 MNHNY, CDR2 SVGAGI (reference sequence). The length of the CDR3 is 14 residues. Germline trimming cut 2 bases from V and 6 bases from J; bases unmatched to any gene: 4. CDR3 in amino acids: CASSYGTGPPEAFF. The CDR3 bases are TGTGCCAGCAGTTACGGGACAGGGCCCCCTGAAGCTTTCTTT.

The gene calls are TRBV6-5 and TRBJ1-1; 7 bases are shared with TRBD1. The CDR3 loop spans 14 amino acids. Trimming took 7 bases from V and 1 from J; bases not matched to a gene: 6. Germline V gene lookup returns CDR1 MNHEY and CDR2 SVGAGI. The CDR3 DNA follows: TGTGCCAGCACCGAAGGGACAGCGAACACTGAAGCTTTCTTT. This codes for CASTEGTANTEAFF.